These 8 T cell receptor beta chains share one sample of origin, sequenced in a study of relationships among human T cell subsets. After CD4+CD56+ natural killer T cells were removed, anti-CD294 beads selected CD4+CD25-CD294+ Th2 cells. TCR alpha and beta CDR3s were amplified from mRNA by semiquantitative ARM-PCR. Tagged nested gene-specific primers were used first, then communal superprimers amplified exponentially. TCRdb re-called the multiplex PCR reads with MiXCR, one entry per CDR3 protein. The sample records 3,500 to 5,000 distinct CDR3 sequences, 51% being singletons. Sequencing was done on a sample of CD4+ Th2 cells sorted from blood. These receptors were obtained from a man between 40 and 49 years old in good health.

V and J are TRBV20-1 and TRBJ2-3, with TRBD2 matching over 10 bases. Germline V gene data show CDR1 as DFQATT and CDR2 as SNEGSKA (reference sequence). The V gene end was trimmed by 6 bases and the J gene end by 4 bases; junction bases not matched to a gene: 7. There are 14 residues in the CDR3. The CDR3 nucleotides read TGCAGTGCCTCACTAGCGGGGAGAGCAGATACGCAGTATTTT. It codes for CSASLAGRADTQYF.

The rearrangement uses TRBV4-1 and TRBJ2-5, with D possibly TRBD2 on 6 matching bases. The CDR3 loop spans 15 amino acids. Per germline, CDR1 MGHRA and CDR2 YSYEKL. V lost 4 bases to trimming and J lost 3 bases, with 15 bases between them. The CDR3 loop reads CASSPGGAGKETQYF. The DNA of the CDR3 is TGCGCCAGCAGCCCCGGTGGGGCGGGAAAAGAGACCCAGTACTTC.

This clonotype was seen only a few times. The V gene is TRBV28, the J gene TRBJ2-7, with 7 bases identical to TRBD1. Per the germline V gene, CDR1 is MDHEN and CDR2 is SYDVKM. V was clipped by 4 bases and J by 2 bases; unmatched bases: 8. The CDR3 is 15 residues long. As DNA, the CDR3 is TGTGCCAGCAGTTCTGCCGGGACAGCCCCCTACGAGCAGTACTTC. Its protein is CASSSAGTAPYEQYF. The variable domain in full, with the rest retrieved from reference TRBV28 and TRBJ2-7, is DVKVTQSSRYLVKRTGEKVFLECVQDMDHENMFWYRQDPGLGLRLIYFSYDVKMKEKGDIPEGYSVSREKKERFSLILESASTNQTSMYLCASSSAGTAPYEQYFGPGTRLTVT.

The table lists this clonotype with a few counts. The chain uses TRBV11-1 and TRBJ1-5; D gene unclear. The CDR3 runs 14 residues. The V and J ends lost 5 bases and 0 bases respectively, with 8 bases between them. Germline V gene sequence: CDR1 SGHAT, CDR2 FQDESV (reference sequence). The CDR3 here is CASSTQSSNQPQHF. CDR3 bases: TGTGCCAGCAGCACACAGTCTAGCAATCAGCCCCAGCATTTT.

This clonotype was detected only once. The chain has TRBV12-3 or TRBV12-4 and TRBJ1-2, with D perhaps TRBD1 (6 bases). Trimming took off 0 bases at V and 6 bases at J, with 11 bases between the two ends. This CDR3 has 14 amino acids. The CDR3 DNA is TGTGCCAGCAGTTTAGCTAGCAGGGGCCATGGCTACACCTTC. Its translation: CASSLASRGHGYTF.

This clonotype has just a few counts. The junction and the germline gene differ at one end; a read error may be behind it. The rearrangement links TRBV6-5 to TRBJ2-7; D uncertain. This CDR3 region has 14 residues. CDR1 and CDR2 (germline): MNHEY, SVGAGI. In nucleotides, the CDR3 is TGTGCCAGCAGCGGAAATGGGTTACCCTACGAGCAGTGCTTC. Protein: CASSGNGLPYEQCF.

This clonotype turned up a few times. The genes are TRBV7-2 and TRBJ2-3, with 14 bases lining up with TRBD2. J was trimmed by 3 bases and V by 5 bases; bases with no gene match: 10. CDR1 and CDR2 from the germline V gene are SGHTA and FQGNSA. The CDR3 consists of 18 residues. Written as DNA, the CDR3 is TGTGCCAGCAGCCCAGGACTAGCGGGAGGCTCGTGGACAGATACGCAGTATTTT. Translation: CASSPGLAGGSWTDTQYF. Supplemented by reference TRBV7-2 and TRBJ2-3, the full variable domain reads GAGVSQSPSNKVTEKGKDVELRCDPISGHTALYWYRQSLGQGLEFLIYFQGNSAPDKSGLPSDRFSAERTGGSVSTLTIQRTQQEDSAVYLCASSPGLAGGSWTDTQYFGPGTRLTVL.

The rearrangement uses TRBV10-3 and TRBJ1-2, with D possibly being TRBD1 (6 bases). CDR1 and CDR2 from the germline V gene are ENHRY and SYGVKD. V was clipped by 3 bases and J by 8 bases, with 16 bases between them. The CDR3 is 14 residues long. The CDR3: CAISDANRVRGYTF. The CDR3 region has the DNA TGTGCCATCAGTGACGCCAACAGGGTTCGAGGCTACACCTTC.